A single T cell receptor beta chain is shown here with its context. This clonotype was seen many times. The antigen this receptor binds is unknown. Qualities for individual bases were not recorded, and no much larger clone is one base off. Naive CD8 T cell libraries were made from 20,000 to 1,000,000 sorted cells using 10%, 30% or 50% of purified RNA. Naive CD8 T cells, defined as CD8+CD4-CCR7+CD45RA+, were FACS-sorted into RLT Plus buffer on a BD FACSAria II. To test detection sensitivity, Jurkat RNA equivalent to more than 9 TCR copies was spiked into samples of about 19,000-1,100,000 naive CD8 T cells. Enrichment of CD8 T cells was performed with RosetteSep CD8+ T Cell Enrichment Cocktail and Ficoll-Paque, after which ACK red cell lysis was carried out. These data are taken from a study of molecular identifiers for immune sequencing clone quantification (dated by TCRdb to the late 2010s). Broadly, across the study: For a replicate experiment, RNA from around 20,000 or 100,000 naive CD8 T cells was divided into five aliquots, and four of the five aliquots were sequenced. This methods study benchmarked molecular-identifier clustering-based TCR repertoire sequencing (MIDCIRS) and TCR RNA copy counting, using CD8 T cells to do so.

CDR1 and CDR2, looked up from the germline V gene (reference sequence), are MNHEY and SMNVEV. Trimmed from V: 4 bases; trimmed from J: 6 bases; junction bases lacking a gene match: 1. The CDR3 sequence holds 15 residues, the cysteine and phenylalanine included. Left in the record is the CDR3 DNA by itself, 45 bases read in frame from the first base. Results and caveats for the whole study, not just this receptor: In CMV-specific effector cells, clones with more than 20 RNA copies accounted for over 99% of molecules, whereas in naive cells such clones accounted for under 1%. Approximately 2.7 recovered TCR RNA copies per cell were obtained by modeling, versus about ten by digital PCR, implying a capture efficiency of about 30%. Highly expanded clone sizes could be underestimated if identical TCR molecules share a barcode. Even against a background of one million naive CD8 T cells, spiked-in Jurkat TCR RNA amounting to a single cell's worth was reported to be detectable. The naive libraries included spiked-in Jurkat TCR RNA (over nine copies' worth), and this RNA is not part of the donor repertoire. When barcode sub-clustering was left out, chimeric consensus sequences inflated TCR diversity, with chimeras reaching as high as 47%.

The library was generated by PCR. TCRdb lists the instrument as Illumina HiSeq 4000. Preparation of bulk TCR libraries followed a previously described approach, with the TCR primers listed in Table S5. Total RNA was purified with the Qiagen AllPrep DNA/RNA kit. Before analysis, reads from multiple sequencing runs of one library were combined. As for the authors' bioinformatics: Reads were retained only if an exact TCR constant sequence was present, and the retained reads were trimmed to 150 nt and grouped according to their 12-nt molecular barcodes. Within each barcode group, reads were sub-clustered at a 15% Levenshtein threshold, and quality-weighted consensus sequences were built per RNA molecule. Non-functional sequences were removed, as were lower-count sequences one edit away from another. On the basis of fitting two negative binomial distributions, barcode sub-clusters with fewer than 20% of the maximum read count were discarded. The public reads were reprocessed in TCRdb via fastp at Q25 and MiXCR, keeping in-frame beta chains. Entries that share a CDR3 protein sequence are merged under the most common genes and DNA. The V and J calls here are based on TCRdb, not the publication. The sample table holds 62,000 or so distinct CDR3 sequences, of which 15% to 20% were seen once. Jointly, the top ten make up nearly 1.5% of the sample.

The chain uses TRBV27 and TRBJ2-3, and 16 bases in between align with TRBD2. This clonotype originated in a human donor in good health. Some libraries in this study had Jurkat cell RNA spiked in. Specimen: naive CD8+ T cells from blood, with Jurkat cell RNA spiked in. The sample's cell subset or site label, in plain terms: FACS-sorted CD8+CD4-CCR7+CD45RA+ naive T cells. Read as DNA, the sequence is TGTGCCAGCAGTTGGGGACTAGCGGGAGGGGATACGCAGTATTTT. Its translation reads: CASSWGLAGGDTQYF.